The 22 T cell receptor beta chains in this list originate from one sample, sequenced in a study of blood T cell repertoires in COVID-19. Using immunoSEQ multiplex PCR, the repertoire was profiled, and TCRdb retains in-frame clones only, with some absent. Altogether some 400,000 clones are present, around 90% being singletons, with the ten largest covering 6.5%. Material for sequencing was peripheral blood. All receptors derive from a man aged 18 to 29 with active or convalescent COVID-19.

CDR3 nucleotides: TGCAGTGCTAGTAGCGACAGCCTTTCGAGTTACGAGCAGTACTTC. As protein: CSASSDSLSSYEQYF. V is TRBV20-1 and J is TRBJ2-7; possibly TRBD1 or TRBD2 for D (5 bases each). The CDR3 has 15 amino acids. The V end lost 3 bases, the J end lost 4 bases, and 19 bases lay between the germline ends. Germline-derived CDR1 and CDR2 are DFQATT and SNEGSKA (reference sequence).

This chain uses TRBV4-2 with TRBJ1-2, with 8 nucleotides matching TRBD1. The V gene end was trimmed by 4 bases and the J gene end by 1 base; junction bases not matched to a gene: 11. CDR3 length: 17 residues. Germline lookup yields CDR1 LGHNA and CDR2 YNFKEQ. The CDR3 sequence is CASSPELGQERNYGYTF. The CDR3 DNA reads as TGTGCCAGCAGCCCCGAACTGGGACAGGAGCGTAACTATGGCTACACCTTC.

V gene TRBV18 combines with J gene TRBJ2-5; D call uncertain. V was trimmed by 6 bases and J by 5 bases, leaving 7 bases between them. Germline CDR1 reads KGHSH; CDR2 reads LQKENI. This CDR3 contains 11 residues. CDR3 sequence: CASSLRETQYF. CDR3 sequence (DNA): TGTGCCAGCTCCCTCCGGGAGACCCAGTACTTC.

Comments on this clone: The same CDR3 is also encoded by other DNA sequences in this sample. The chain employs TRBV4-2 and TRBJ1-3, with D hard to call. V was clipped by 0 bases and J by 4 bases, with 4 bases between them. Germline assignment: CDR1 LGHNA and CDR2 YNFKEQ. The CDR3 spans 13 residues. CDR3 coding DNA: TGTGCCAGCAGCCAAGATTCGGGAAACACCATATATTTT. Residues: CASSQDSGNTIYF.

This clone was recorded only once. The chain uses TRBV9 and TRBJ1-2; the D gene is possibly TRBD1 (6 bases). The V gene lost 3 bases and the J gene lost 5 bases, with 14 bases spanning the gap. Germline lookup yields CDR1 SGDLS and CDR2 YYNGEE. There are 14 residues in the CDR3. The CDR3 region has the DNA TGTGCCAGCAGCGAGGGGGATAGGTTTTATGGCTACACCTTC. Translated, it gives CASSEGDRFYGYTF.

The chain combines TRBV5-6 with TRBJ2-2; 9 bases line up with TRBD1. The V gene end was trimmed by 0 bases and the J gene end by 4 bases; junction bases not matched to a gene: 7. Germline CDR1 SGHDT, CDR2 YYEEEE. This CDR3 has 17 amino acids. The CDR3 loop reads CASSLDRGRRVTGELFF. The CDR3 DNA is TGTGCCAGCAGCTTGGACAGGGGGCGCCGGGTCACCGGGGAGCTGTTTTTT.

The chain uses TRBV19 and TRBJ2-7; 7 nucleotides agree with TRBD1. CDR1 is LNHDA and CDR2 is SQIVND in the germline V gene (reference sequence). After removal of 4 bases from V and 5 bases from J, the junction contained 5 bases not matched to a gene. The CDR3 is 13 residues long. The CDR3 coding sequence is TGTGCCAGTAGTAGAAGACAGGGCGACGAGCAGTACTTC. Translation gives CASSRRQGDEQYF.

The gene calls are TRBV28 and TRBJ1-4, with D perhaps matching TRBD1 (5 bases). Germline V gene data show CDR1 as MDHEN and CDR2 as SYDVKM. This CDR3 region has 13 residues. V was shortened by 10 bases and J by 0 bases, with 9 bases between the two germline ends. The chain's CDR3 is CATQVTTNEKLFF. The CDR3 region has the DNA TGTGCCACACAGGTCACAACTAATGAAAAACTGTTTTTT.

A single count supports this clone. The chain employs TRBV28 and TRBJ1-2; 7 positions match TRBD1. This CDR3 is 11 amino acids long. Losses at the gene ends were 9 bases for V and 7 bases for J; bases not matched to a gene: 5. The germline CDR1 and CDR2 sequences are MDHEN and SYDVKM. In DNA, the CDR3 is TGTGCCAGTGGACAGGAGGGTGGCTACACCTTC. Translation: CASGQEGGYTF.

This chain connects TRBV7-3 to TRBJ2-1; no clear D gene. The CDR3 loop spans 13 amino acids. Trimming stripped 5 bases from V and 7 bases from J, with 12 bases between. Germline values: CDR1 SGHTA, CDR2 FQGTGA. This chain's CDR3 is CASSQMLGNEQFF. CDR3 in DNA: TGTGCCAGCAGCCAAATGCTAGGTAATGAGCAGTTCTTC. The entire variable domain, with the rest obtained from reference TRBV7-3 and TRBJ2-1, is as follows: GAGVSQTPSNKVTEKGKYVELRCDPISGHTALYWYRQSLGQGPEFLIYFQGTGAADDSGLPNDRFFAVRPEGSVSTLKIQRTERGDSAVYLCASSQMLGNEQFFGPGTRLTVL.

The chain recombines TRBV14 with TRBJ2-2, with unresolved D. The CDR3 length is 13 residues. Trimming took 2 bases from V and 5 from J, leaving 6 bases between them. CDR1 and CDR2 (germline): SGHDN, FVKESK. CDR3 coding DNA: TGTGCCAGCAGCCAATCCATGACCGGGGAGCTGTTTTTT. Protein sequence: CASSQSMTGELFF.

This clone was seen a few times. This chain links TRBV7-2 with TRBJ1-6, with 7 nucleotides matching TRBD1. The CDR3 has 14 amino acids. Germline trimming cut 4 bases from V and 5 bases from J; bases unmatched to any gene: 2. Germline loops: CDR1 SGHTA, CDR2 FQGNSA. The CDR3 DNA reads as TGTGCCAGCAGCTCGACAGGGAATAATTCACCCCTCCACTTT. Translated, it gives CASSSTGNNSPLHF. The full variable domain, in which reference TRBV7-2 and TRBJ1-6 provide the parts outside the CDR3, is GAGVSQSPSNKVTEKGKDVELRCDPISGHTALYWYRQSLGQGLEFLIYFQGNSAPDKSGLPSDRFSAERTGGSVSTLTIQRTQQEDSAVYLCASSSTGNNSPLHFGNGTRLTVT.

This chain joins TRBV5-6 and TRBJ1-4; perhaps TRBD1 as D (5 bases). Germline CDR1 SGHDT, CDR2 YYEEEE. V shed 1 base and J shed 8 bases, with 12 bases lying between them. The CDR3 is made up of 14 amino acids. The CDR3 sequence: CASSLLGVYEKLFF. For the CDR3, the DNA is TGTGCCAGCAGCTTGTTAGGGGTCTACGAAAAACTGTTTTTT.

The chain combines TRBV7-3 with TRBJ2-2; 9 bases fit TRBD2. Germline V lookup: CDR1 SGHTA, CDR2 FQGTGA. CDR3 length equals 15 residues. The ends lost 7 bases at V and 7 bases at J; junction bases unmatched: 10. CDR3 loop: CASTLGLAGSGELFF. CDR3 nucleotide sequence: TGTGCCAGCACCCTGGGGCTAGCGGGGAGCGGGGAGCTGTTTTTT.

The chain is built from TRBV7-6 and TRBJ1-5; 7 bases agree with TRBD1. Germline V gives CDR1 SGHVS, CDR2 FNYEAQ. The CDR3 contains 15 residues. The ends lost 2 bases at V and 2 bases at J; junction bases unmatched: 3. CDR3 sequence reads: CASSLLDRCNQPQHF. The CDR3 bases are TGTGCCAGCAGCTTATTGGACAGGTGCAATCAGCCCCAGCATTTT.

The chain recombines TRBV2 with TRBJ1-5; no clear D gene. CDR3 size: 14 residues. Between the trimmed V and J ends, which lost 4 bases and 2 bases, there was a span of 9 bases. Germline V gene data show CDR1 as SNHLY and CDR2 as FYNNEI. CDR3 residues: CASSAGFGNQPQHF. The DNA for the CDR3 is TGTGCCAGCAGTGCGGGGTTTGGCAATCAGCCCCAGCATTTT. Full variable domain (rest looked up from reference TRBV2 and TRBJ1-5): EPEVTQTPSHQVTQMGQEVILRCVPISNHLYFYWYRQILGQKVEFLVSFYNNEISEKSEIFDDQFSVERPDGSNFTLKIRSTKLEDSAMYFCASSAGFGNQPQHFGDGTRLSIL.

The chain employs TRBV2 and TRBJ2-3, with 9 bases matching TRBD2. The CDR3 runs to 16 residues. Unmatched junction bases numbered 6, after V lost 3 bases and J lost 2 bases. The germline V gene encodes CDR1 SNHLY and CDR2 FYNNEI. This CDR3 reads CASSERRGGTTDTQYF. The CDR3 DNA reads as TGTGCCAGCAGTGAGCGGCGGGGGGGAACCACAGATACGCAGTATTTT.

At least ten counts were recorded for this clone. The rearrangement uses TRBV11-2 and TRBJ2-7, with 10 bases fitting TRBD2. The length of the CDR3 is 16 residues. V lost 5 bases, J lost 1 base, and 8 bases stayed unmatched. Germline V gene data show CDR1 as SGHAT and CDR2 as FQNNGV. The CDR3 DNA reads TGTGCCAGCAGCGATCCGGGACTAGCGAGGTCCTACGAGCAGTACTTC. This codes for CASSDPGLARSYEQYF. Full variable domain (rest looked up from reference TRBV11-2 and TRBJ2-7): EAGVAQSPRYKIIEKRQSVAFWCNPISGHATLYWYQQILGQGPKLLIQFQNNGVVDDSQLPKDRFSAERLKGVDSTLKIQPAKLEDSAVYLCASSDPGLARSYEQYFGPGTRLTVT.

The V call is TRBV19, the J call TRBJ1-2, with 8 bases matching TRBD1. The germline gives CDR1 LNHDA, CDR2 SQIVND (reference sequence). J gave up 7 bases and V 6 bases, and 7 bases lay outside the gene matches. CDR3 size: 13 residues. CDR3 in DNA: TGTGCCAGTAGCACGGACAGGGTGGGTGGCTACACCTTC. It is translated as CASSTDRVGGYTF. Full variable domain (missing parts from reference TRBV19 and TRBJ1-2): DGGITQSPKYLFRKEGQNVTLSCEQNLNHDAMYWYRQDPGQGLRLIYYSQIVNDFQKGDIAEGYSVSREKKESFPLTVTSAQKNPTAFYLCASSTDRVGGYTFGSGTRLTVV.

The rearrangement links TRBV2 to TRBJ2-7; TRBD1 matches 10 bases. Per the germline V gene, CDR1 is SNHLY and CDR2 is FYNNEI. The V segment lost 3 bases and the J segment 13 bases; nucleotides outside the gene matches: 6. CDR3 length: 12 amino acids. The CDR3 DNA follows: TGTGCCAGCAGTGACCGGGACAGGGGTTATTACTTC. Translated, it gives CASSDRDRGYYF.

The CDR3 nucleotides are TGTGCCAGCAGCTCGATGACAGGCCGGAGCGGAAACACCATATATTTT. Translating it yields CASSSMTGRSGNTIYF. This chain joins TRBV7-9 and TRBJ1-3; maybe TRBD1 (6 bases). CDR1 is SEHNR and CDR2 is FQNEAQ in the germline V gene (reference sequence). Trimming cost V 4 bases and J 4 bases, with 17 bases left between them. The CDR3 spans 16 residues.

This clone occurred once. Distinct nucleotide sequences in the sample also encode this CDR3. DNA for the CDR3: TGTGCCAGCAGTTTCAGGGGGTCAGGGAATCAGCCCCAGCATTTT. Translation: CASSFRGSGNQPQHF. The rearrangement joins TRBV28 to TRBJ1-5; TRBD1 matches 7 bases. Germline V gene lookup returns CDR1 MDHEN and CDR2 SYDVKM. V lost 3 bases to trimming and J lost 4 bases; unmatched junction nucleotides: 6. This CDR3 is built from 15 residues.